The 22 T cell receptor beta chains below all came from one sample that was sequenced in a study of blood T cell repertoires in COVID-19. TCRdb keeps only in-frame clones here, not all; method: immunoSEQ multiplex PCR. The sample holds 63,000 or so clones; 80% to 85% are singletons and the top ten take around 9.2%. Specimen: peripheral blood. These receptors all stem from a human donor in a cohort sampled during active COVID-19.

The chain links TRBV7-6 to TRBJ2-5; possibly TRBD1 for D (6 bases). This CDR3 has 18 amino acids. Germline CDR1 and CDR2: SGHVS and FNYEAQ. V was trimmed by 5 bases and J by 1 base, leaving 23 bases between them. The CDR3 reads CASSLYPPGPGAQETQYF. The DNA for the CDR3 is TGTGCCAGCAGCCTCTACCCCCCCGGACCAGGGGCCCAAGAGACCCAGTACTTC.

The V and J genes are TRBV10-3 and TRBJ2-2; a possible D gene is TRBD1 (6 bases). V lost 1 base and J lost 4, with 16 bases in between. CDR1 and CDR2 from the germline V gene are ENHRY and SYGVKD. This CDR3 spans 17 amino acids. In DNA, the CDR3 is TGTGCCATCAGTGAGTTTGCAGGGGCTGGAGGCACCGGGGAGCTGTTTTTT. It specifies CAISEFAGAGGTGELFF.

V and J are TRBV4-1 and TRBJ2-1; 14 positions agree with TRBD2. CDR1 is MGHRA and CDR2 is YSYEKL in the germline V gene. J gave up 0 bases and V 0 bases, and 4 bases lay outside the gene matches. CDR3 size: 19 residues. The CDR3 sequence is CASSQDGTSGGSSYNEQFF. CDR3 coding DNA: TGCGCCAGCAGCCAAGATGGGACTAGCGGGGGCAGCTCCTACAATGAGCAGTTCTTC.

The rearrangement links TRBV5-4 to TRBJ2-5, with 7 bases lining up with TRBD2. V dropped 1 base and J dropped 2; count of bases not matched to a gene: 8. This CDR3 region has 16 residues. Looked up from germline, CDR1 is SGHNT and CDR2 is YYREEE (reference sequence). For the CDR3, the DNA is TGTGCCAGCAGCTTGCCCGGGACTAAGAAACAAGAGACCCAGTACTTC. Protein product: CASSLPGTKKQETQYF.

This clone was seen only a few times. The CDR3 nucleotides are TGTGCCAGCAGCACGGGGTTTAACACTGAAGCTTTCTTT. It specifies CASSTGFNTEAFF. The gene calls are TRBV12-3 or TRBV12-4 and TRBJ1-1; no reliable D call. This CDR3 is 13 amino acids long. With 6 bases removed from V and 2 bases from J, the gap between germline ends came to 10 bases.

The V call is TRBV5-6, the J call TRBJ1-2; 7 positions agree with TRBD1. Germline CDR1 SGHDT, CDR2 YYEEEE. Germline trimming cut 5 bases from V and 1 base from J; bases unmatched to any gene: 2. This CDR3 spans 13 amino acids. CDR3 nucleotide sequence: TGTGCCAGCAGTACAGGGGTTAACTATGGCTACACCTTC. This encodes CASSTGVNYGYTF.

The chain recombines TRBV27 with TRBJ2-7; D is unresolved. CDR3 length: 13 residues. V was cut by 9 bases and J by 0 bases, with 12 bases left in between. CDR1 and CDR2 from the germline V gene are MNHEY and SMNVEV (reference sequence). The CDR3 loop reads CASAIGFSYEQYF. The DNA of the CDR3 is TGTGCCAGTGCGATCGGGTTCTCCTACGAGCAGTACTTC.

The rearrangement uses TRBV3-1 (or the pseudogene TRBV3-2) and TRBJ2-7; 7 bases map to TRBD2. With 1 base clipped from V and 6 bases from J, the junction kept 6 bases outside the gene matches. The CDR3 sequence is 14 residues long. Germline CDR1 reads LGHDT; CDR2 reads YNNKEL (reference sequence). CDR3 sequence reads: CASSQGGSVLEQYF. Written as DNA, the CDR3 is TGTGCCAGCAGCCAAGGCGGGAGCGTTCTCGAGCAGTACTTC.

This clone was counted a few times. The CDR3 DNA follows: TGTGCCAGCAGTACCTCCAGGGGGAATGAGCAGTTCTTC. Translation: CASSTSRGNEQFF. The chain employs TRBV27 and TRBJ2-1; TRBD1 matches 7 bases. The length of the CDR3 is 13 residues. The ends lost 5 bases at V and 7 bases at J; junction bases unmatched: 5. In germline, CDR1 is MNHEY, CDR2 SMNVEV (reference sequence).

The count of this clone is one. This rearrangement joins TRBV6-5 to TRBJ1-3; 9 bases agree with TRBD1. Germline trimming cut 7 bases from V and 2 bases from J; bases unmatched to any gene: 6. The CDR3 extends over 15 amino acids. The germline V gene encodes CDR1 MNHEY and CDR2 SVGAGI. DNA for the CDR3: TGTGCCAGCACCGAGCGGGACAGGGCTGGAAACACCATATATTTT. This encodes CASTERDRAGNTIYF.

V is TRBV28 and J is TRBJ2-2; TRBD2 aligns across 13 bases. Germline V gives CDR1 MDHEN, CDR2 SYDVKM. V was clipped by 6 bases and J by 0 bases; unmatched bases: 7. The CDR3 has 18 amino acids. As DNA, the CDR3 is TGTGCCAGCAGAACAGGACTAGCGGGAGCAGCGAACACCGGGGAGCTGTTTTTT. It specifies CASRTGLAGAANTGELFF.

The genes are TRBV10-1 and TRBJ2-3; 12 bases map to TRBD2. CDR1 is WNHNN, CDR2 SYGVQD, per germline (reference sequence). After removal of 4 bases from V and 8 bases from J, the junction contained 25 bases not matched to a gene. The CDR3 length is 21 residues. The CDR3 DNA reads TGCGCCAGCAGTGGGGGCGGACTAGCGGGAAGGGGAGCCATGAGATGGGGTACGCAGTATTTT. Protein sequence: CASSGGGLAGRGAMRWGTQYF.

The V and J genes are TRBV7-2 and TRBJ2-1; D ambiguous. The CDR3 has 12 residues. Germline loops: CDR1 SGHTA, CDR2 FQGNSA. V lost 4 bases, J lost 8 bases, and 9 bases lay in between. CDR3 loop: CASSYEPDEQFF. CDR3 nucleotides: TGTGCCAGCAGCTATGAACCGGATGAGCAGTTCTTC.

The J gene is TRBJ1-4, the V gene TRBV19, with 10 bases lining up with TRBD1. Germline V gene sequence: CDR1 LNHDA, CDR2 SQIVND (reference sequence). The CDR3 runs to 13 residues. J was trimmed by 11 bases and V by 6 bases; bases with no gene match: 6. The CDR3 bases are TGTGCCAGTAGAGGGACAGGGGTGCAGAAACTGTTTTTT. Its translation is CASRGTGVQKLFF.

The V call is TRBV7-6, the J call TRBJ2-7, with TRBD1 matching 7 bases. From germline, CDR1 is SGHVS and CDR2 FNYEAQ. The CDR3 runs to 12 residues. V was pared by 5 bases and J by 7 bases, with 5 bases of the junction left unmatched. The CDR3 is CASSPTGAEQYF. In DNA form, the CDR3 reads TGTGCCAGCAGCCCCACAGGGGCGGAGCAGTACTTC.

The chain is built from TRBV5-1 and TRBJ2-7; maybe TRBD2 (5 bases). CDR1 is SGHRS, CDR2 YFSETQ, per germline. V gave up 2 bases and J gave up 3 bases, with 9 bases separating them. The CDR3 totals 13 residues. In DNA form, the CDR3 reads TGCGCCAGCAGCTTTTCACGGGACTACGAGCAGTACTTC. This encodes CASSFSRDYEQYF. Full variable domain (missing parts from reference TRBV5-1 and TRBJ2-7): KAGVTQTPRYLIKTRGQQVTLSCSPISGHRSVSWYQQTPGQGLQFLFEYFSETQRNKGNFPGRFSGRQFSNSRSEMNVSTLELGDSALYLCASSFSRDYEQYFGPGTRLTVT.

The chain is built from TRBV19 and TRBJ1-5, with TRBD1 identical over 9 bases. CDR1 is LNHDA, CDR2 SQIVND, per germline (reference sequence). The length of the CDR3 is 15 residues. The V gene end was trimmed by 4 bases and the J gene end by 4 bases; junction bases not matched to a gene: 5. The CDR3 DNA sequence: TGTGCCAGTAGTAGCCGACAGGGGGGGAATCAGCCCCAGCATTTT. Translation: CASSSRQGGNQPQHF.

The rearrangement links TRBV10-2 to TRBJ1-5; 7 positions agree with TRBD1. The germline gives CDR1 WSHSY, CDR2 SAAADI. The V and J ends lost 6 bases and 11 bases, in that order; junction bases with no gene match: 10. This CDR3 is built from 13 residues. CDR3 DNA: TGCGCCAGCAGCCCACAGGGGAATGGGGCCCAGCATTTT. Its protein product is CASSPQGNGAQHF.

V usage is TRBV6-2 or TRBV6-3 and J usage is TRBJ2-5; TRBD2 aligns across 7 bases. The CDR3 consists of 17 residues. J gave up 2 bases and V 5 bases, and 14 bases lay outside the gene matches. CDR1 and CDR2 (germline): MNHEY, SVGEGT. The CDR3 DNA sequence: TGTGCCAGCAGTAAGAGAGCCGGGGGGACCCGACAAGAGACCCAGTACTTC. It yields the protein CASSKRAGGTRQETQYF.

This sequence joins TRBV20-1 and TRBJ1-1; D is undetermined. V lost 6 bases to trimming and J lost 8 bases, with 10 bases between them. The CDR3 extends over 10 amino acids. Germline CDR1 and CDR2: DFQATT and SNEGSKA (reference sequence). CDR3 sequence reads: CSADREEAFF. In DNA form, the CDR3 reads TGCAGTGCCGACCGGGAGGAAGCTTTCTTT.

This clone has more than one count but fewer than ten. CDR3 nucleotide sequence: TGTGCCAGTAGTATAGGCGGGACGGGGAAGACCCAGTACTTC. It encodes CASSIGGTGKTQYF. This chain connects TRBV19 to TRBJ2-5; the D gene is possibly TRBD2 (6 bases). Germline V gene lookup returns CDR1 LNHDA and CDR2 SQIVND (reference sequence). Trimming took 1 base from V and 6 from J, leaving 12 bases between them. CDR3 length equals 14 residues.

The CDR3 sequence is CASSPLTGPAPYEQYF. For the CDR3, the DNA is TGTGCCAGCAGCCCGCTGACAGGACCTGCCCCCTACGAGCAGTACTTC. This chain uses TRBV7-9 with TRBJ2-7, with a tentative D call TRBD1 (6 bases). The CDR3 loop spans 16 amino acids. V dropped 5 bases and J dropped 2 bases, with 19 bases sitting between them. The germline CDR1 and CDR2 sequences are SEHNR and FQNEAQ (reference sequence).